This TCR beta chain was sequenced during a study of Ad26.COV2.S vaccination and SARS-CoV-2 variants. Findings and caveats of the study: Across vaccine and placebo recipients, the breadth of non-spike TCRs was similar.

Indicated treatment: some 20 received Ad26.COV2.S at low or high dose, single or two shots; about 5 received placebo; per-sample allocation not given. On day 63 after the first injection, vaccine and placebo recipients gave samples. Method: immunoSEQ multiplex PCR; TCRdb's copy keeps in-frame clones and lacks some. Counted here are approximately 420,000 clones, approximately 90% occurring once; the ten biggest clones make up 3.6%. Germline V gene data show CDR1 as MNHNY and CDR2 as SVGAGI (reference sequence). CDR3 size: 13 residues. Trimming shortened V by 5 bases and J by 10 bases, and 16 bases separated the two germline ends. A word on this clone: The antigen is undetermined.

The clonotype originates from a person aged 18-60 years who received the Ad26.COV2.S COVID-19 vaccine or a placebo. Sequencing used peripheral blood, obtained in a trial of Ad26.COV2.S vaccine versus placebo. The chain carries TRBV6-6 and TRBJ2-3; possibly TRBD1 for D (5 bases). CDR3 DNA sequence: TGTGCCAGCAGTCAAATCAGGGATAAAGCGCAGTATTTT. Translated: CASSQIRDKAQYF.